This T cell receptor (beta chain) derives from a study of T-cell memory formation after mild COVID-19. Study-wide findings and caveats: Balance between CD4 and CD8 was seen in clones contracting day 15 to 85, and a CD4+ lean was seen in later expanders. Some SARS-CoV-2-responding clones were already detected in memory before infection.

TCR alpha and TCR beta cDNA libraries with sample barcodes and UMIs came from 5'RACE using constant-segment primers. Via MiXCR, TCRdb re-called the 5' RACE reads, giving one row per CDR3 protein. The sample has about 470,000 distinct CDR3 sequences, 20% to 25% seen once. This CDR3 region has 18 residues. Germline V lookup: CDR1 SEHNR, CDR2 FQNEAQ (reference sequence). Trimming removed 5 bases from V and 2 bases from J; junction bases left unmatched: 8. Worth noting for this clonotype: Its antigen is undetermined.

The V call is TRBV7-9, the J call TRBJ2-2; 13 bases line up with TRBD2. What was sequenced was PBMCs or a T cell subset sorted from them (not recorded which). The origin of this receptor is an adult woman who had mild COVID-19 (a few samples of this study predate the infection). Cell type and time point are not known. The DNA for the CDR3 is TGTGCCAGCAGCGCCGGGACTAGCGGGGCTATCAACACCGGGGAGCTGTTTTTT. Its protein product is CASSAGTSGAINTGELFF.